This note documents a single TCR beta chain sequence. This table comes from immunoSEQ multiplex PCR, and its TCRdb copy is limited to in-frame clones, with some not included. In the table there are about 44,000 clones, around 96% of which are singletons. This record comes from a study of technical replicates of blood from a handful of donors. CDR3 length: 16 amino acids. The chain employs TRBV21-1 and TRBJ2-3; the DNA was not compared with TRBD2, the D call given in the table. TRBV21-1 is termed a pseudogene. The TCR comes from a human donor in good health. The source material was T cells isolated from PBMCs. CDR3 sequence (DNA): TGTGCCAGCAGCAAACCCCTGCGGTCTAGCACAGATACGCAGTATTTT. This gives the protein CASSKPLRSSTDTQYF.